This T cell receptor beta chain emerged from a study of T cell responses to AZD1222 COVID-19 vaccine (dated by TCRdb to 2020 to 2023). Study-wide context: Because spike-specific TCR depth and breadth did not differ between the two schedules, AZD1222 recipients who got a second dose at roughly 4 weeks were pooled with those who got a second dose at roughly 12 weeks. A total of 233 trial participants underwent TCR sequencing, of whom more than 200 had received two doses of AZD1222 and about 26 had received two doses of the MenACWY control vaccine. Enrollment into the trials was organized by age into subgroups of 18-55, 56-69 and 70-plus years, and those subgroups contained approximately 150, 30 and 60 TCR-sequenced participants, respectively.

Taken from cysteine to phenylalanine, the CDR3 has 17 residues. The read is trimmed to its CDR3 DNA, 51 bases read in frame from base 1. For CDR1 and CDR2, the germline V gene lists SNHLY and FYNNEI. V is clipped by 2 bases and J by 14 bases, and the sequence between their germline boundaries is 27 bases long. The paper as a whole reports these results and caveats: Most participants were white British and females outnumbered males, and the authors suggested that clonal diversity may have been underestimated. Reportedly, almost half of the unique spike-specific TCRs recognized epitopes lying outside the regions that are mutated in the B.1.351 and B.1.1.7 variants. The whole spike protein was spanned by vaccine-associated CD4 TCRs, and dominant responses were seen in regions 160-218 and 743-854. In the small 56-69-year group, the increase in depth fell short of significance, most likely because of low power. Conclusions about previously exposed vaccinees were limited because only six AZD1222 recipients were SARS-CoV-2 seropositive at baseline. Spike-specific TCR breadth and depth rose significantly after two AZD1222 doses compared with day 0 and with MenACWY recipients. Because no samples from the day 14 peak response were available, repertoires could be characterized only after the peak T cell response.

The CDR3 regions of human TCRbeta chains were subjected to immunosequencing. The authors' pipeline ran thus. TCRs in the repertoires were matched against a reference library of SARS-CoV-2-specific TCRs that had been generated with the MIRA antigen-specificity platform. Breadth meant the fraction of unique TCRs that were SARS-CoV-2-associated, whereas depth meant the fraction of total T cells that were SARS-CoV-2-associated. Using the MIRA data, each spike-specific TCR was mapped to the spike region that the TCR reacts to and placed in a CD4 or CD8 class. Log10-transformed breadth and depth values were compared by one-way ANOVA with Sidak's multiple comparisons tests. As stored in TCRdb, this immuneACCESS dataset retains in-frame rearrangements with V and J assigned. A fraction of the clones does not appear; measured against another copy, unresolved V genes explain less than half of the discrepancy, and the remainder lacks a known reason. V, J and clone size were drawn from that table, and D and trimming were deduced from the DNA. This sample lists about 140,000 clones; more than 85% were detected once. Around 5.1% of the sample is taken by the ten largest.

In the case of this clone: Its antigen is currently not known. Base-call qualities are not available, and no considerably larger clone is one nucleotide away.

The sample's time point label, in plain terms: baseline before first vaccination. Vaccinee samples were obtained from the UK trials COV001 and COV002, which included a single-blind randomized controlled phase 2/3 trial of AZD1222 (ChAdOx1 nCoV-19) in healthy adults. Trial participant PBMC samples were collected at day 0 and day 28 after the second dose for TCRbeta chain sequencing. This material consisted of peripheral blood, taken on day 0 of AZD1222 vaccination. This TCR derives from an adult in good health. Recombination linked TRBV2 to TRBJ1-4; the D gene is not confidently resolved. In nucleotides, the sequence is TGTGCCAGCAGTGAATGGGGTAGGGCAGGCCTTTCGAAAGGGCTGTTTTTT. It is translated as CASSEWGRAGLSKGLFF.